This T cell receptor beta chain emerged from a study of T cell responses to AZD1222 COVID-19 vaccine. Whole-study findings and limits: Spike-wide coverage was observed for vaccine-associated CD4 TCRs, with dominant responses at 160-218 and 743-854. The number of AZD1222 recipients seropositive at baseline was only five to seven.

Using immunoSEQ multiplex PCR, the repertoire was profiled, and TCRdb retains in-frame clones only, with some absent. The profile shows tens of thousands of clones, approximately 85% of them singletons. Worth noting for this clone: Its antigen is not identified.

Germline V CDR1 and CDR2: LNHDA, SQIVND (reference sequence). V lost 11 bases, J lost 5 bases, and 15 bases stayed unmatched. The CDR3 loop spans 14 amino acids. V and J are TRBV19 and TRBJ2-7; 7 nucleotides agree with TRBD2. The source was peripheral blood, collected on day 0 of AZD1222 vaccination. The sequence came from an adult in good health. CDR3 sequence reads: CAWGGRSSKDEQYF. The DNA of the CDR3 is TGTGCCTGGGGAGGGCGCAGTTCAAAGGACGAGCAGTACTTC.